This is a list of T cell receptor beta chains from one sample in a study of identical twins. Each CDR3 protein gets one entry after TCRdb re-called the 5' RACE reads with MiXCR. The sample includes under 900,000 distinct CDR3 sequences, roughly an eighth of them seen just once. The same sample was also used in a study of yellow fever vaccine responses in identical twins.

Source material: PBMCs. Receptors were obtained from a woman between 18 and 30 years old in good health. CDR3s include the opening cysteine and the closing phenylalanine or tryptophan. A D gene is named only where the DNA matches it firmly. Not every row has a clone size; where given, it reads once, few, many or a size class.

V	D	J	size	DNA	CDR3
TRBV5-1	.	TRBJ1-4	few	TGCGCCAGCAATAACTCAGACAGTGCAACTAATGAAAAACTGTTTTTT	CASNNSDSATNEKLFF
TRBV5-8	.	TRBJ1-4	many	TGTGCCAGCAGCTTGGCTCAGGGTGAAAAACTGTTTTTT	CASSLAQGEKLFF
TRBV12-3/TRBV12-4	TRBD1	TRBJ1-5	many	TGTGCCAGCAGTTTAGAGGGGACAGGGGGTAATCAGCCCCAGCATTTT	CASSLEGTGGNQPQHF
TRBV20-1	TRBD2	TRBJ2-2	.	TGCAGTGCTAGAGTCGGCAGCGGGGGGACCGGGGAGCTGTTTTTT	CSARVGSGGTGELFF
TRBV7-9	TRBD1	TRBJ1-2	.	TGTGCCAGCAGCTCTGACAGGGGGCGCACCTATGGCTACACCTTC	CASSSDRGRTYGYTF
TRBV10-3	TRBD2	TRBJ2-1	many	TGTGCCATCAGTGACTTTGCAGGACTAGCGGACAATGAGCAGTTCTTC	CAISDFAGLADNEQFF
TRBV4-1	TRBD2	TRBJ2-2	many	TGCGCCAGCAGCCCAGGACTAGCGGGGGGCTACGGGGAGCTGTTTTTT	CASSPGLAGGYGELFF
TRBV15	.	TRBJ2-1	few	TGTGCCACCAGCATGGCGGGCGGGCTAGCCAATGAGCAGTTCTTC	CATSMAGGLANEQFF
TRBV2	.	TRBJ2-3	.	TGTGCCAGCAGTGAAACGGCAGGGTTGAAAGTAGATACGCAGTATTTT	CASSETAGLKVDTQYF
TRBV11-1	TRBD1	TRBJ2-2	.	TGTGCCAGCAGCTTAGTTTGGACAGGGAAATTTGTGAACACCGGGGAGCTGTTTTTT	CASSLVWTGKFVNTGELFF
TRBV10-3	.	TRBJ2-1	many	TGTGCCATCGTGGAGTCTAGACTCAATGAGCAGTTCTTC	CAIVESRLNEQFF
TRBV5-1	TRBD2	TRBJ2-1	many	TGCGCCAGCAGCTGGGGACTAGCGGGAGCTGAGCAGTTCTTC	CASSWGLAGAEQFF
TRBV14	.	TRBJ1-4	.	TGTGCCAGCAGCCAAGATCCGGCAGGAGGCACTAATGAAAAACTGTTTTTT	CASSQDPAGGTNEKLFF
TRBV15	TRBD2	TRBJ2-1	.	TGTGCCACCAGCAGAGAACCCGGGACTAGCGGGAGTGGCGGTGTAGGGTACAATGAGCAGTTCTTC	CATSREPGTSGSGGVGYNEQFF
TRBV6-1	TRBD1	TRBJ2-2	.	TGTGCCAGCAAAGTGGGACAGATGAACACCGGGGAGCTGTTTTTT	CASKVGQMNTGELFF
TRBV21-1	.	TRBJ2-3	.	TGTGCCAGCAGCAACGCCCTCAAAGGGGCGGCAGATACGCAGTATTTT	CASSNALKGAADTQYF
TRBV11-2	.	TRBJ1-1	few	TGTGCCAGCAGCTTAGAGCCGGTGAACACTGAAGCTTTCTTT	CASSLEPVNTEAFF
TRBV20-1	.	TRBJ2-4	.	TGCAGTGCTCTTGAGCGAGAACTAGCCAAAAACATTCAGTACTTC	CSALERELAKNIQYF
TRBV20-1	TRBD1	TRBJ1-1	few	TGCAGTGCTAGAGATCGGGCAGGGGGGCTTGTCACTGAAGCTTTCTTT	CSARDRAGGLVTEAFF
TRBV2	.	TRBJ1-1	.	TGTGCCAGCAGCCGTCAAGGGGCGCACCGGAACACTGAAGCTTTCTTT	CASSRQGAHRNTEAFF
TRBV11-2	.	TRBJ1-3	.	TGTGCCAGCAGCCACACGTCGGGGGCGGCTGGAAACACCATATATTTT	CASSHTSGAAGNTIYF
TRBV7-9	TRBD1	TRBJ2-5	.	TGTGCCAGCAGCTTACTCAGGGGGCGCGGGGAGACCCAGTACTTC	CASSLLRGRGETQYF
TRBV5-1	TRBD1	TRBJ2-7	.	TGCGCCAGCAGCTTGTTTGGGACAGCCAAGGTCGAGCAGTACTTC	CASSLFGTAKVEQYF
TRBV15	.	TRBJ2-1	.	TGTGCCACCAGCAGATTTGGGGGCCTAGAACCCTACAATGAGCAGTTCTTC	CATSRFGGLEPYNEQFF
TRBV5-1	.	TRBJ1-2	few	TGCGCCAGCTCTGAAAAACAGGGAAACTATGGCTACACCTTC	CASSEKQGNYGYTF
TRBV5-1	TRBD2	TRBJ2-3	.	TGCGCCAGCAGCTTGGGCCGGGGACTAGCGGGGATTAGCACAGATACGCAGTATTTT	CASSLGRGLAGISTDTQYF
TRBV4-1	TRBD1	TRBJ2-5	.	TGCGCCAGCAGCCAAGTAGCCGGCAGGGGGCAAGAGACCCAGTACTTC	CASSQVAGRGQETQYF
TRBV5-1	.	TRBJ2-4	few	TGCGCCAGCAGCACATCCTTCAAAAACATTCAGTACTTC	CASSTSFKNIQYF